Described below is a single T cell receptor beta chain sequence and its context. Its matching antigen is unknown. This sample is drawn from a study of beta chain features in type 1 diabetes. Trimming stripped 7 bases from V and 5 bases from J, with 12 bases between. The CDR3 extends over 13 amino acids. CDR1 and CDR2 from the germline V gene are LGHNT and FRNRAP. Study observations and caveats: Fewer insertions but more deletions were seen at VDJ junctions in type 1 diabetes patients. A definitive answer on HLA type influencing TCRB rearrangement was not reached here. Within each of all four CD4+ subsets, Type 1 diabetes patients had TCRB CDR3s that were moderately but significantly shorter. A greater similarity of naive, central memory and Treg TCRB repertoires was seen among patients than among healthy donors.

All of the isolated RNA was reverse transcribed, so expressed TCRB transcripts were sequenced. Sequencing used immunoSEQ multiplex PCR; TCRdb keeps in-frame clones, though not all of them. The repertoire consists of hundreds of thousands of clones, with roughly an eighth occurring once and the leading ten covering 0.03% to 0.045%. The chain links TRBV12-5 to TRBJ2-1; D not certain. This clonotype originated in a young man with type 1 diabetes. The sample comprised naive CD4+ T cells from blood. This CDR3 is CASVERNHNEQFF. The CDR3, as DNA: TGTGCTAGTGTTGAGAGGAATCACAATGAGCAGTTCTTC.